The TCR beta chain described here comes from a study of blood T cell repertoires in COVID-19. Study-level information: Researchers got acute and convalescent COVID-19 samples from the United States, Italy and Spain.

The table came from immunoSEQ multiplex PCR; TCRdb's copy has only in-frame clones and leaves some out. This repertoire shows 200,000 to 300,000 clones, roughly 86% found once; its top ten account for approximately 2.4%. The V and J ends lost 1 base and 5 bases, in that order; junction bases with no gene match: 3. From germline, CDR1 is LNHNV and CDR2 YYDKDF (reference sequence). The CDR3 sequence is 15 residues long. The sample taken for sequencing was PBMCs or T cells enriched from blood (not recorded which). The chain joins TRBV15 to TRBJ2-1; TRBD1 matches 9 bases. This clonotype was obtained from a woman between 18 and 29 years old who had recovered from COVID-19. This CDR3 reads CATSRVRTGDNEQFF. CDR3 nucleotides: TGTGCCACCAGCAGAGTGAGGACAGGGGACAATGAGCAGTTCTTC.